This entry is about one T cell receptor beta chain. Its antigen is undetermined. The data were obtained in a study of radiation and T cells in renal cell carcinoma. Overall study results and limits: In blood, top tumor clones expanded by 2 weeks, shrinking by 4.

Sequenced by immunoSEQ multiplex PCR; TCRdb stores in-frame clones only, minus some. The table includes some 150,000 clones, 75% to 90% detected once. Sample time point: blood 4 weeks post-SBRT, at nephrectomy. Described treatment: 15 Gy SBRT to primary tumor, nephrectomy 4 weeks later. V was pared by 5 bases and J by 5 bases, with 7 bases of the junction left unmatched. The CDR3 totals 15 residues. The germline V gene encodes CDR1 SGHNT and CDR2 YYREEE (reference sequence). The chain is built from TRBV5-4 and TRBJ2-5; 12 bases are shared with TRBD2. The sequencing here drew on blood, taken from a patient whose treatment included radiotherapy and nephrectomy. The TCR originated in a woman aged 45-65 years with renal cell carcinoma. This CDR3 reads CASRTSGRGMETQYF. CDR3 bases: TGTGCCAGCAGGACTAGCGGGAGAGGCATGGAGACCCAGTACTTC. Full variable domain (rest looked up from reference TRBV5-4 and TRBJ2-5): ETGVTQSPTHLIKTRGQQVTLRCSSQSGHNTVSWYQQALGQGPQFIFQYYREEENGRGNFPPRFSGLQFPNYSSELNVNALELDDSALYLCASRTSGRGMETQYFGPGTRLLVL.